This note documents a single T cell receptor (beta chain) sequence. Its antigen is as yet unknown. These data are taken from a study of monozygotic twins with inflammatory bowel disease. General study findings and limits: Perhaps reflecting limited power, concordant and discordant twins did not differ in repertoire similarity. IBD patients exhibited fewer clonotypes shared with other individuals than healthy twins, particularly with disease activity.

The germline CDR1 and CDR2 sequences are KGHSH and LQKENI. The CDR3 has 17 amino acids. Input per TCR library consisted of 3500 ng of total RNA. cDNA for TCRalpha and TCRbeta was amplified by nested PCRs of roughly 16 then 9 cycles. TCRdb re-called the 5' RACE reads and catalogs CDR3 proteins one per entry, DNA excluded. The sample data list roughly 330,000 distinct CDR3 sequences. V and J are TRBV18 and TRBJ2-2; as DNA is missing, the TRBD2 call by TCRdb cannot be tested. The sequencing sample was made of blood. The receptor was isolated from a human donor with ulcerative colitis or Crohn's disease, or a healthy co-twin of an affected twin (not recorded which). This CDR3 reads CASSQTSGRARTGELFF.